This T cell receptor beta chain appears in the sequencing data of a study of blood T cell repertoires in COVID-19. Study background: Sites in the United States, Italy and Spain provided acute and convalescent COVID-19 samples. T cells, B-cell-depleted T cells, or PBMCs supplied cDNA or gDNA.

CDR1 and CDR2 (germline): SGDLS, YYNGEE. This CDR3 spans 15 amino acids. Between the trimmed V and J ends, which lost 1 base and 4 bases, there was a span of 12 bases. To note about this clone: This specimen includes other DNA sequences encoding the same CDR3.

Patients in Seattle were enrolled during active infection, then followed longitudinally. Per the original data handling: Reference gene primer amplification yielded estimated nucleated cell counts. The data were produced by immunoSEQ multiplex PCR, yet TCRdb's version contains in-frame clones alone and is incomplete. The DNA gave D and trimming, while V, J and clone size come from that table. Of 180,000 or so clones in the sample, 75% to 90% were seen once. This receptor was obtained from a woman aged 40 to 55 with COVID-19, enrolled during active disease. The chain uses TRBV9 and TRBJ1-3; D remains unclear. Sequenced input: peripheral blood. CDR3 sequence: CASSVSGGSGNTIYF. The DNA of the CDR3 is TGTGCCAGCAGCGTAAGTGGAGGGAGCGGAAACACCATATATTTT.